The subject of this entry is one T cell receptor beta chain. Participants' own reports of clinical history determined their cohort assignment. The data derive from a study of blood T cell repertoires in COVID-19. Study background: The United States, Italy and Spain provided the acute and convalescent COVID-19 samples. The analysed material was cDNA or gDNA that came from T cells, B-cell-depleted T cells, or PBMCs.

Assay used: immunoSEQ multiplex PCR; TCRdb lists only in-frame clones, some missing. This table holds roughly 500,000 clones, 70% to 90% found once. The sample taken for sequencing was PBMCs or T cells enriched from blood (not recorded which). This TCR was recovered from a woman aged 60-70 years who had recovered from COVID-19.

CDR3 loop: CASSIQGGYGDIQYF. The CDR3 nucleotides are TGTGCCAGTAGTATACAGGGAGGGTATGGAGACATTCAGTACTTC. This chain uses TRBV19 with TRBJ2-4; 7 bases map to TRBD2. Germline assignment: CDR1 LNHDA and CDR2 SQIVND (reference sequence). The CDR3 consists of 15 residues. Germline trimming cut 2 bases from V and 8 bases from J; bases unmatched to any gene: 9.